The 20 T cell receptor beta chains given below trace back to one sample, sequenced in a study of metastatic and nonmetastatic thyroid tumors. TCRdb re-called the PCR reads with MiXCR. The sample contains 7,700 or so clones, less than 35% of which appear only once. No patient had received any treatment before thyroid surgery. What was sequenced was tumor tissue. These receptors were obtained from a female donor with papillary thyroid cancer or a benign thyroid nodule (not recorded which). Some clones in this sample may be carry-over from other donors' samples.

This clone was seen ten or more times. This chain links TRBV2 with TRBJ1-5; the D gene is possibly TRBD1 (5 bases). The CDR3 runs to 14 residues. With 7 bases removed from V and 2 bases from J, the gap between germline ends came to 12 bases. The germline V gene has CDR1 SNHLY and CDR2 FYNNEI. CDR3 sequence: CASTRGARNQPQHF. The CDR3, as DNA: TGTGCCAGCACTAGAGGGGCTCGCAATCAGCCCCAGCATTTT.

By share, this clone ranks as medium-sized. This sequence joins TRBV28 and TRBJ2-3, with 8 bases aligning to TRBD1. The junction had 7 bases not matched to a gene; V was cut back by 10 bases and J by 1 base. Per the germline V gene, CDR1 is MDHEN and CDR2 is SYDVKM. The CDR3 totals 14 residues. CDR3 coding DNA: TGTGCCACCTCGACAGGGGTCGGCACAGATACGCAGTATTTT. Encoded protein: CATSTGVGTDTQYF. Supplemented by reference TRBV28 and TRBJ2-3, the full variable domain reads DVKVTQSSRYLVKRTGEKVFLECVQDMDHENMFWYRQDPGLGLRLIYFSYDVKMKEKGDIPEGYSVSREKKERFSLILESASTNQTSMYLCATSTGVGTDTQYFGPGTRLTVL.

This clone is labeled medium-sized. The genes are TRBV20-1 and TRBJ1-6; no clear D gene. The CDR3 totals 13 residues. Germline-derived CDR1 and CDR2 are DFQATT and SNEGSKA (reference sequence). V was pared by 3 bases and J by 12 bases, with 15 bases between. The DNA for the CDR3 is TGCAGTGCTAGCTTTACGGCGGGAGGACCCCTCCACTTT. Protein product: CSASFTAGGPLHF.

The chain uses TRBV6-5 and TRBJ2-2; the match to TRBD2 covers 11 bases. Trimming took 5 bases from V and 9 from J; bases not matched to a gene: 11. The CDR3 totals 16 residues. The germline gives CDR1 MNHEY, CDR2 SVGAGI. The CDR3 nucleotides are TGTGCCAGCAGTCACAATGGACTAGCGGGCAGCAGGGAGCTGTTTTTT. Its protein is CASSHNGLAGSRELFF.

This clone came up a few times. This chain links TRBV2 with TRBJ2-7; 14 bases are shared with TRBD2. The V segment lost 6 bases and the J segment 2 bases; nucleotides outside the gene matches: 3. The CDR3 totals 15 residues. Germline CDR1 and CDR2: SNHLY and FYNNEI. CDR3 loop: CASRPGLAGAYEQYF. Here the CDR3 DNA reads TGTGCCAGCAGGCCGGGACTAGCGGGAGCCTACGAGCAGTACTTC.

This clone has more than one count but fewer than ten. V is TRBV12-3 or TRBV12-4 and J is TRBJ2-7; weak D call: TRBD1 (7 bases). Trimming took 5 bases from V and 6 from J, leaving 17 bases between them. The CDR3 is made up of 14 amino acids. The CDR3 sequence: CASSKLRGETEQYF. The CDR3 nucleotides are TGTGCCAGCAGTAAACTCAGGGGGGAAACCGAGCAGTACTTC.

The table lists this clone with a few counts. The chain employs TRBV19 and TRBJ1-2; 7 bases are a match to TRBD1. The CDR3 runs to 15 residues. Germline-derived CDR1 and CDR2 are LNHDA and SQIVND (reference sequence). V shed 4 bases, J shed 0 bases, and the junction held 5 bases outside the gene matches. CDR3 region: CASSTRQGSNYGYTF. The CDR3 bases are TGTGCCAGTAGTACACGACAGGGATCTAACTATGGCTACACCTTC.

V and J are TRBV5-1 and TRBJ2-7, with 15 bases that match TRBD2. The CDR3 contains 15 residues. CDR1 is SGHRS, CDR2 YFSETQ, per germline. J was trimmed by 4 bases and V by 4 bases; bases with no gene match: 3. The CDR3 DNA follows: TGCGCCAGCAGCCCAGGGACTAGCGGGGGGTACGAGCAGTACTTC. Translating gives CASSPGTSGGYEQYF.

This chain uses TRBV9 with TRBJ1-6, with TRBD1 as a possible D gene (5 bases). The CDR3 spans 15 residues. The germline V gene has CDR1 SGDLS and CDR2 YYNGEE. Trimming took 1 base from V and 10 from J, leaving 15 bases between them. The CDR3 DNA is TGTGCCAGCAGCGTATCTGGACATGGCTGGTCACCCCTCCACTTT. Translation: CASSVSGHGWSPLHF.

This clone was picked up a small number of times. The V gene is TRBV28, the J gene TRBJ1-6, with 7 bases identical to TRBD1. The CDR3 covers 14 residues. Trimming cost V 4 bases and J 5 bases; bases outside gene matches: 2. In germline, CDR1 is MDHEN, CDR2 SYDVKM. CDR3 amino acids: CASSYRGDNSPLHF. In DNA, the CDR3 is TGTGCCAGCAGTTACAGGGGCGATAATTCACCCCTCCACTTT.

This chain connects TRBV7-3 to TRBJ1-1; D call uncertain. Trimming removed 5 bases at V and 5 bases at J, with 15 bases between. Germline-derived CDR1 and CDR2 are SGHTA and FQGTGA. CDR3 length: 14 amino acids. The CDR3 nucleotides read TGTGCCAGCAGCCATTTTCCGGGTGTTACTGAAGCTTTCTTT. It is translated as CASSHFPGVTEAFF.

This clone rates as medium-sized (0.01 to 0.1%). The V and J genes are TRBV5-1 and TRBJ1-2, with D possibly matching TRBD1 (5 bases). V lost 2 bases, J lost 3 bases, and 14 bases lay in between. CDR1 and CDR2 (germline): SGHRS, YFSETQ. CDR3 length equals 15 residues. The DNA of the CDR3 is TGCGCCAGCAGCTTCGCGACAGCCCCCTACTATGGCTACACCTTC. Amino acids: CASSFATAPYYGYTF.

This clone was detected a few times. The chain uses TRBV6-2 or TRBV6-3 and TRBJ1-6, with TRBD1 identical over 9 bases. The CDR3 totals 15 residues. The J segment lost 8 bases and the V segment lost 2 bases, leaving 4 bases of the junction unmatched. CDR1 and CDR2 (germline): MNHEY, SVGEGT. CDR3 amino acids: CASSYADRGYSPLHF. The CDR3 DNA reads as TGTGCCAGCAGTTACGCAGACAGGGGGTATTCACCCCTCCACTTT.

This clone was detected only a few times. The CDR3 reads CASSYSTGRGNYGYTF. The CDR3 bases are TGTGCCAGCAGTTACTCTACAGGAAGAGGCAACTATGGCTACACCTTC. The rearrangement joins TRBV6-6 to TRBJ1-2, with D possibly being TRBD1 (5 bases). Looked up from germline, CDR1 is MNHNY and CDR2 is SVGAGI (reference sequence). Trimming stripped 0 bases from V and 2 bases from J, with 13 bases between. CDR3 length equals 16 residues.

This clone was detected ten times or more. A much larger clone lies a single base off, so this may be a read error. V is TRBV5-1 and J is TRBJ2-7; 7 nucleotides line up with TRBD2. V lost 1 base to trimming and J lost 5 bases; unmatched junction nucleotides: 9. The CDR3 extends over 15 amino acids. Germline V gene sequence: CDR1 SGHRS, CDR2 YFSETQ. The CDR3 is CASSLRQRGPDEQYF. CDR3 nucleotide sequence: TGCGCCAGCAGCTTGCGACAGCGGGGACCCGACGAGCAGTACTTC.

This chain joins TRBV6-1 and TRBJ2-1; 8 nucleotides agree with TRBD1. The junction had 11 bases not matched to a gene; V was cut back by 5 bases and J by 8 bases. CDR3 length: 15 residues. Germline CDR1 and CDR2: MNHNS and SASEGT. CDR3 sequence: CASSHTDREGYEQFF. CDR3 bases: TGTGCCAGCAGTCATACGGACAGGGAAGGGTATGAGCAGTTCTTC.

The sample holds a few counts of this clone. The chain is built from TRBV28 and TRBJ1-2; the D gene is possibly TRBD1 (5 bases). Trimming took off 8 bases at V and 11 bases at J, with 15 bases between the two ends. Looked up from germline, CDR1 is MDHEN and CDR2 is SYDVKM. The CDR3 has 11 amino acids. CDR3 sequence reads: CASWDVQEYTF. Written as DNA, the CDR3 is TGTGCCAGCTGGGACGTTCAGGAGTACACCTTC.

The chain combines TRBV18 with TRBJ1-6; the match to TRBD1 covers 8 bases. Germline assignment: CDR1 KGHSH and CDR2 LQKENI. V shed 3 bases and J 9 bases; nucleotides not matched to a gene: 7. This CDR3 is built from 15 residues. The CDR3 bases are TGTGCCAGCTCACCTGGTGGGACAGGACCTTCACCCCTCCACTTT. Amino acids: CASSPGGTGPSPLHF.

Relative to its sample, this clone is medium-sized. The chain uses TRBV6-2 or TRBV6-3 and TRBJ2-1, with 11 bases that match TRBD2. Trimming took 5 bases from V and 3 from J; bases not matched to a gene: 6. Germline CDR1 MNHEY, CDR2 SVGEGT. The CDR3 totals 16 residues. CDR3 protein: CASSRPGLAVYNEQFF. The DNA of the CDR3 is TGTGCCAGCAGTCGGCCGGGACTAGCGGTCTACAATGAGCAGTTCTTC.

Only a few counts were recorded for this clone. This sequence joins TRBV24-1 and TRBJ2-7; either TRBD1 or TRBD2 may fit D (6 bases each). Trimming took off 11 bases at V and 7 bases at J, with 20 bases between the two ends. The CDR3 totals 13 residues. Per the germline V gene, CDR1 is KGHDR and CDR2 is SFDVKD. CDR3 bases: TGTGCCAGCAGCCAGGGGAGGATGGGGGAGCAGTACTTC. This encodes CASSQGRMGEQYF.